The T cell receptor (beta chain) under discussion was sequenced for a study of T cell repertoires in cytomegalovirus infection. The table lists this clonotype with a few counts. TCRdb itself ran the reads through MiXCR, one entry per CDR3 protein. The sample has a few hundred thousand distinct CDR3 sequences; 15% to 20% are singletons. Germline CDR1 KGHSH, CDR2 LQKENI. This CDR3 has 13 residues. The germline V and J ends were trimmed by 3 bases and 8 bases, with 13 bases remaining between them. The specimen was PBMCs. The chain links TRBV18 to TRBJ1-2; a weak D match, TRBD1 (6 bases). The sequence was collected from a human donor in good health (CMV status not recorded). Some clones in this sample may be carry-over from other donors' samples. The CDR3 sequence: CASSPGNRAGYTF. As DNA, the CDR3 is TGTGCCAGCTCACCTGGGAACAGGGCCGGCTACACCTTC.